This TCR beta chain was sequenced during a study of T cells after yellow fever vaccination. Broader study findings: When the response was secondary, it was weaker but reached its peak faster, day 5 versus 15. Primary-vaccination clones mostly resurfaced post-booster (96% CD4, about 87% CD8). Researchers noted that a small share of clonotypes showed up in both CD4 and CD8 compartments.

This CDR3 is 14 amino acids long. Trimming removed 3 bases at V and 1 base at J, with 9 bases between. Germline CDR1 MGHDK, CDR2 SYGVNS. As TCR cDNA was made by 5'RACE template switching, a universal primer site and UMIs were added. In TCRdb, the 5' RACE reads were re-called with MiXCR into one record per CDR3 protein. The data contain around 600,000 distinct CDR3 sequences, about 12% of them singletons. This clonotype came up many times. Its target is not known. Sequenced here: PBMCs, sampled on the day of the yellow fever booster vaccination. V is TRBV25-1 and J is TRBJ1-2, with D possibly TRBD1 on 6 matching bases. The source is a man aged 25 to 40 who received the YFV17D yellow fever vaccine. The CDR3 is CASSEGQHNYGYTF. The CDR3 DNA reads as TGTGCCAGCAGTGAGGGACAACATAACTATGGCTACACCTTC.